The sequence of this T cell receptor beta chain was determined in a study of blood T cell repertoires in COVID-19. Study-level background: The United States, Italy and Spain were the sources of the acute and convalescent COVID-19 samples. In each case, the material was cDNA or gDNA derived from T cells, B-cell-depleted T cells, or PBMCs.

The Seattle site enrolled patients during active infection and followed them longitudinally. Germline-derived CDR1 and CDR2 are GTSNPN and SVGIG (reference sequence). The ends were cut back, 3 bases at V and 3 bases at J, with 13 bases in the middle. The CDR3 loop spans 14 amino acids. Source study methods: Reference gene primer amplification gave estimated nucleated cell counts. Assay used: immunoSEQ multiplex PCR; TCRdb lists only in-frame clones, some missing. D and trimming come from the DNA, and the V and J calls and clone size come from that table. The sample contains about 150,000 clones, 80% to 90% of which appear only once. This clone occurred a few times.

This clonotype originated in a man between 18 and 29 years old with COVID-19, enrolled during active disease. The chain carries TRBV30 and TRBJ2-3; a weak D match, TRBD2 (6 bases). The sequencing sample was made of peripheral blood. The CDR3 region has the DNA TGTGCCTGGAGCGAAGGAGGGTCTACAGATACGCAGTATTTT. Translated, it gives CAWSEGGSTDTQYF.